These 32 T cell receptor beta chains originate from one sample sequenced in a study of CD4 T cell repertoires in COVID-19. No culture step preceded sequencing of the ex vivo isolated memory T cells. Assay used: immunoSEQ multiplex PCR; TCRdb lists only in-frame clones, some missing. Of 6,500 to 8,500 clones in the sample, 84% were seen once. Source: effector memory CD4+ T cells from blood, taken before the COVID-19 pandemic. The receptors originated from a human donor who had COVID-19.

This clone was counted only a few times. This chain joins TRBV7-5 and TRBJ1-5. TRBV7-5 is given as a pseudogene. The CDR3 length is 13 residues. CDR3 amino acids: CARSFFGDQPQHF. CDR3 bases: TGTGCCAGAAGCTTTTTTGGAGATCAGCCCCAGCATTTT.

The chain recombines TRBV29-1 with TRBJ1-2; unclear D gene. V shed 6 bases and J shed 5 bases, with 13 bases lying between them. Germline CDR1 is SQVTM and CDR2 is ANQGSEA. This CDR3 region has 12 residues. The CDR3 loop reads CSVGGGLYGYTF. The CDR3 coding sequence is TGCAGCGTGGGAGGAGGACTTTATGGCTACACCTTC. Based on the CDR3 plus reference TRBV29-1 and TRBJ1-2, the full variable domain is SAVISQKPSRDICQRGTSLTIQCQVDSQVTMMFWYRQQPGQSLTLIATANQGSEATYESGFVIDKFPISRPNLTFSTLTVSNMSPEDSSIYLCSVGGGLYGYTFGSGTRLTVV.

CDR3 sequence reads: CASSDRVVFF. The CDR3 region has the DNA TGTGCCAGCAGTGACAGGGTGGTGTTCTTC. This rearrangement joins TRBV25-1 to TRBJ2-1; weak D call: TRBD1 (5 bases). Trimming shortened V by 3 bases and J by 15 bases, and 9 bases separated the two germline ends. The CDR3 loop spans 10 amino acids. CDR1 and CDR2 from the germline V gene are MGHDK and SYGVNS.

The V call is TRBV7-7, the J call TRBJ2-7; TRBD1 agrees at 7 bases. The J segment lost 3 bases and the V segment lost 5 bases, leaving 10 bases of the junction unmatched. In germline, CDR1 is SSHAT, CDR2 FNYEAQ (reference sequence). CDR3 length equals 15 residues. CDR3 in amino acids: CASSQSPGTDYEQYF. The CDR3 DNA sequence: TGTGCCAGCAGCCAGAGTCCCGGGACAGACTACGAGCAGTACTTC.

The gene calls are TRBV30 and TRBJ2-1, with 8 bases aligning to TRBD2. The CDR3 spans 15 residues. CDR1 GTSNPN and CDR2 SVGIG come from the germline V gene (reference sequence). J gave up 7 bases and V 6 bases, and 14 bases lay outside the gene matches. CDR3 nucleotides: TGTGCCTGTACCCCTACTAGCGGTGGGATGAATGAGCAGTTCTTC. Translation gives CACTPTSGGMNEQFF. Looking up the rest from reference TRBV30 and TRBJ2-1 gives the full variable domain: SQTIHQWPATLVQPVGSPLSLECTVEGTSNPNLYWYRQAAGRGLQLLFYSVGIGQISSEVPQNLSASRPQDRQFILSSKKLLLSDSGFYLCACTPTSGGMNEQFFGPGTRLTVL.

This chain connects TRBV7-2 to TRBJ2-7; tentative D call: TRBD2 (6 bases). Trimming stripped 5 bases from V and 3 bases from J, with 17 bases between. Germline V gene data show CDR1 as SGHTA and CDR2 as FQGNSA. The CDR3 consists of 15 residues. The CDR3: CASSAFSGSYYEQYF. The CDR3 DNA sequence: TGTGCCAGCAGCGCATTTAGCGGTTCGTACTACGAGCAGTACTTC.

The chain couples TRBV28 to TRBJ2-7, with TRBD1 matching over 9 bases. CDR3 length equals 16 residues. Trimming cost V 2 bases and J 5 bases; bases outside gene matches: 10. The germline V gene has CDR1 MDHEN and CDR2 SYDVKM. For the CDR3, the DNA is TGTGCCAGCAGTTTAGGCGGGACAGGGACATTCCACGAGCAGTACTTC. This encodes CASSLGGTGTFHEQYF. Based on the CDR3 plus reference TRBV28 and TRBJ2-7, the full variable domain is DVKVTQSSRYLVKRTGEKVFLECVQDMDHENMFWYRQDPGLGLRLIYFSYDVKMKEKGDIPEGYSVSREKKERFSLILESASTNQTSMYLCASSLGGTGTFHEQYFGPGTRLTVT.

The V and J genes are TRBV5-1 and TRBJ1-2, with TRBD1 matching over 8 bases. Germline CDR1 reads SGHRS; CDR2 reads YFSETQ. The V segment lost 4 bases and the J segment 9 bases; nucleotides outside the gene matches: 5. This CDR3 has 12 amino acids. CDR3 loop: CASSERQGSYTF. CDR3 in DNA: TGCGCCAGCAGCGAACGACAGGGGAGCTACACCTTC.

The CDR3 loop reads CASSLLGGLSTDTQYF. In nucleotides, the CDR3 is TGTGCCAGCAGTTTATTGGGGGGACTTAGCACAGATACGCAGTATTTT. The chain employs TRBV6-6 and TRBJ2-3, with D perhaps matching TRBD2 (6 bases). The CDR3 spans 16 residues. CDR1 is MNHNY, CDR2 SVGAGI, per germline (reference sequence). With 4 bases removed from V and 0 bases from J, the gap between germline ends came to 14 bases.

The chain uses TRBV5-1 and TRBJ2-3; D is unresolved. V lost 2 bases and J 0 bases, leaving 4 bases between the germline ends. Germline V CDR1 and CDR2: SGHRS, YFSETQ. This CDR3 has 13 residues. This CDR3 is CASSFESTDTQYF. The CDR3 DNA follows: TGCGCCAGCAGCTTCGAGAGCACAGATACGCAGTATTTT.

The chain combines TRBV4-1 with TRBJ1-3; D gene ambiguous. The ends were cut back, 1 base at V and 0 bases at J, with 13 bases in the middle. The CDR3 runs to 17 residues. From germline, CDR1 is MGHRA and CDR2 YSYEKL. The CDR3 here is CASSQGWAINSGNTIYF. CDR3 nucleotides: TGCGCCAGCAGCCAAGGCTGGGCTATTAACTCTGGAAACACCATATATTTT.

The CDR3 DNA reads TGCGCCAGCAGTGACCAGAAAGATACGCAGTATTTT. Residues: CASSDQKDTQYF. J is TRBJ2-3 and V is TRBV10-1, with no clear D. Germline CDR1 is WNHNN and CDR2 is SYGVQD (reference sequence). Between the trimmed V and J ends, which lost 3 bases and 5 bases, there was a span of 6 bases. This CDR3 is built from 12 residues.

This chain links TRBV18 with TRBJ2-6; 9 positions match TRBD1. The CDR3 covers 17 residues. Germline V lookup: CDR1 KGHSH, CDR2 LQKENI. V was pared by 0 bases and J by 4 bases, with 4 bases of the junction left unmatched. DNA of the CDR3: TGTGCCAGCTCACCACCGACAGGGGGGCGAGGGGCCAACGTCCTGACTTTC. It is translated as CASSPPTGGRGANVLTF.

The chain is built from TRBV18 and TRBJ2-2; maybe TRBD1 (5 bases). This CDR3 comprises 16 residues. Trimming removed 0 bases at V and 4 bases at J, with 12 bases between. Germline loops: CDR1 KGHSH, CDR2 LQKENI. Here the CDR3 reads CASSPPQGRTTGELFF. The CDR3 bases are TGTGCCAGCTCACCACCGCAGGGAAGGACCACCGGGGAGCTGTTTTTT.

This chain connects TRBV4-2 to TRBJ2-3, with TRBD2 identical over 9 bases. This CDR3 comprises 16 residues. Germline assignment: CDR1 LGHNA and CDR2 YNFKEQ. V was pared by 0 bases and J by 5 bases, with 6 bases of the junction left unmatched. CDR3: CASSQDSSGARDTQYF. CDR3 nucleotides: TGTGCCAGCAGCCAAGATTCTAGCGGGGCGCGAGATACGCAGTATTTT.

CDR3 in DNA: TGTGCCAGCAGCCAAGATCTTCGTCCAGATACGCAGTATTTT. Amino acid sequence: CASSQDLRPDTQYF. V gene TRBV4-2 combines with J gene TRBJ2-3; D is ambiguous. V shed 0 bases and J shed 4 bases, with 8 bases lying between them. This CDR3 has 14 amino acids. CDR1 LGHNA and CDR2 YNFKEQ come from the germline V gene.

As regards this clone: Germline and junction disagree at one end, which may indicate a read error. The V and J genes are TRBV7-2 and TRBJ1-2; no reliable D call. The germline V gene has CDR1 SGHTA and CDR2 FQGNSA. CDR3 size: 12 residues. CDR3 residues: CASSLSTGGYTF. The CDR3 nucleotides read TGTGCCAGTAGCTTATCTACGGGTGGCTACACCTTC.

This chain uses TRBV5-1 with TRBJ2-3; 10 bases are shared with TRBD2. J gave up 4 bases and V 4 bases, and 6 bases lay outside the gene matches. There are 15 residues in the CDR3. Germline CDR1 is SGHRS and CDR2 is YFSETQ. Here the CDR3 reads CASSLLGTSADTQYF. In DNA, the CDR3 is TGCGCCAGCAGCCTTCTCGGGACTAGCGCAGATACGCAGTATTTT.

The chain employs TRBV6-6 and TRBJ1-1; D may be TRBD1 (5 bases). Germline assignment: CDR1 MNHNY and CDR2 SVGAGI (reference sequence). V dropped 5 bases and J dropped 0 bases, with 13 bases sitting between them. The CDR3 covers 15 residues. CDR3 in amino acids: CASSHFQGMNTEAFF. For the CDR3, the DNA is TGTGCCAGCAGTCATTTTCAGGGCATGAACACTGAAGCTTTCTTT.

The chain joins TRBV5-1 to TRBJ2-5, with a weak D call TRBD1 (5 bases). The V end lost 0 bases, the J end lost 1 base, and 10 bases lay between the germline ends. CDR1 and CDR2 (germline): SGHRS, YFSETQ. CDR3 size: 15 residues. The CDR3 protein is CASSLGQTPQETQYF. The CDR3 region has the DNA TGCGCCAGCAGCTTGGGACAGACCCCCCAAGAGACCCAGTACTTC.

The chain carries TRBV19 and TRBJ2-3; D is ambiguous. Germline V gene lookup returns CDR1 LNHDA and CDR2 SQIVND (reference sequence). Trimming took 5 bases from V and 3 from J, leaving 6 bases between them. The CDR3 has 12 residues. The CDR3 protein is CASSHGTDTQYF. The CDR3 nucleotides are TGTGCCAGTAGTCACGGGACAGATACGCAGTATTTT.

This sequence joins TRBV28 and TRBJ2-1; tentatively, D is TRBD1 (5 bases). Germline V gene sequence: CDR1 MDHEN, CDR2 SYDVKM. This CDR3 is 13 amino acids long. The V end lost 7 bases, the J end lost 9 bases, and 16 bases lay between the germline ends. Here the CDR3 reads CASKGRSTGEQFF. CDR3 nucleotide sequence: TGTGCCAGCAAGGGGCGATCCACCGGTGAGCAGTTCTTC.

V is TRBV5-5 and J is TRBJ1-6; 9 bases fit TRBD1. CDR3 length equals 14 residues. Trimming cost V 4 bases and J 10 bases; bases outside gene matches: 6. From germline, CDR1 is SGHKS and CDR2 YYEKEE (reference sequence). CDR3 coding DNA: TGTGCCAGCAGCAGGACAGGGGCTGGATCACCCCTCCACTTT. This translates into CASSRTGAGSPLHF.

The rearrangement links TRBV6-1 to TRBJ2-5; 7 nucleotides match TRBD1. CDR3 length: 13 residues. V trimming: 10 bases; J trimming: 4 bases; junction bases outside the gene matches: 9. CDR1 and CDR2 from the germline V gene are MNHNS and SASEGT. The CDR3 reads CATSPTGLETQYF. CDR3 in DNA: TGTGCCACCTCCCCGACAGGGCTAGAGACCCAGTACTTC.

The chain employs TRBV19 and TRBJ1-1; no clear D. Germline-derived CDR1 and CDR2 are LNHDA and SQIVND (reference sequence). V was cut by 5 bases and J by 3 bases, with 19 bases left in between. CDR3 length equals 16 residues. The CDR3 DNA reads TGTGCCAGTAGTCTTTCCCACGGGGTATTAGACACTGAAGCTTTCTTT. It is translated as CASSLSHGVLDTEAFF.

The gene calls are TRBV7-8 and TRBJ2-7, with D perhaps matching TRBD1 (6 bases). This CDR3 contains 13 residues. Trimming stripped 6 bases from V and 3 bases from J, with 12 bases between. CDR1 is SGHVS and CDR2 is FQNEAQ in the germline V gene. CDR3 amino acids: CASSWDTLYEQYF. The CDR3 DNA is TGTGCCAGCAGTTGGGACACCCTCTACGAGCAGTACTTC.

V usage is TRBV5-1 and J usage is TRBJ2-5; 14 bases match TRBD2. The length of the CDR3 is 16 residues. CDR1 and CDR2 from the germline V gene are SGHRS and YFSETQ. V lost 4 bases and J lost 4; bases outside the gene matches: 6. The CDR3 sequence is CASSLEGLAGAETQYF. Written as DNA, the CDR3 is TGCGCCAGCAGCCTGGAGGGACTAGCGGGAGCAGAGACCCAGTACTTC.

There are a few counts of this clone. The rearrangement uses TRBV28 and TRBJ1-1, with 7 bases fitting TRBD1. Germline V gene lookup returns CDR1 MDHEN and CDR2 SYDVKM. The CDR3 is 15 residues long. Trimming took 4 bases from V and 4 from J; bases not matched to a gene: 9. The CDR3 bases are TGTGCCAGCAGTTCCCAGGCAGGGGGTGTCACTGAAGCTTTCTTT. Translated: CASSSQAGGVTEAFF. The full variable domain, rest sourced from reference TRBV28 and TRBJ1-1, is DVKVTQSSRYLVKRTGEKVFLECVQDMDHENMFWYRQDPGLGLRLIYFSYDVKMKEKGDIPEGYSVSREKKERFSLILESASTNQTSMYLCASSSQAGGVTEAFFGQGTRLTVV.

The chain is built from TRBV5-6 and TRBJ2-7, with 8 positions matching TRBD1. Trimming removed 4 bases from V and 9 bases from J; junction bases left unmatched: 12. CDR3 length: 14 residues. Germline V gene lookup returns CDR1 SGHDT and CDR2 YYEEEE. The CDR3 loop reads CASSLATGVSSQYF. The CDR3 coding sequence is TGTGCCAGCAGCCTGGCGACAGGGGTGTCATCGCAGTACTTC.

This chain links TRBV19 with TRBJ2-2, with a possible D match to TRBD1 (5 bases). CDR3 length: 15 residues. Trimming stripped 3 bases from V and 2 bases from J, with 10 bases between. The germline V gene encodes CDR1 LNHDA and CDR2 SQIVND (reference sequence). The CDR3 DNA reads TGTGCCAGTAGTATGAGACAGATTAACACCGGGGAGCTGTTTTTT. The encoded protein is CASSMRQINTGELFF.

V usage is TRBV14 and J usage is TRBJ2-1, with 10 bases that match TRBD2. From germline, CDR1 is SGHDN and CDR2 FVKESK. The CDR3 consists of 16 residues. Losses at the gene ends were 2 bases for V and 10 bases for J; bases not matched to a gene: 11. CDR3 region: CASSQLTSGTGKEQFF. The CDR3 bases are TGTGCCAGCAGCCAACTCACTAGCGGGACGGGGAAGGAGCAGTTCTTC.

The table lists this clone with a few counts. The rearrangement uses TRBV19 and TRBJ1-1; TRBD1 is a possible D gene (6 bases). This CDR3 is 14 amino acids long. The germline V gene has CDR1 LNHDA and CDR2 SQIVND (reference sequence). Trimming took off 5 bases at V and 5 bases at J, with 15 bases between the two ends. CDR3 coding DNA: TGTGCCAGTAGTTCCCCAGGGGTAGAGACTGAAGCTTTCTTT. This translates into CASSSPGVETEAFF.